Listed here are 9 T cell receptor beta chains from one sample, sequenced in a study of shared clonotypes between healthy human individuals. TCRdb's table, derived via immunoSEQ multiplex PCR, lists solely in-frame clones and lacks some. This sample has over a million clones, with around 78% found just once. Sequencing input: memory CD4+ T cells from PBMCs. Indicated subset: CD45RA-negative fraction. The receptors here all came from a man in his late teens or twenties in good health. Some clones in this sample may be carry-over from other donors' samples.

The genes are TRBV10-3 and TRBJ2-1, with D tentatively TRBD2 (6 bases). Germline CDR1 ENHRY, CDR2 SYGVKD. Trimming cost V 2 bases and J 0 bases, with 14 bases left between them. The CDR3 loop spans 17 amino acids. The CDR3 DNA reads TGTGCCATCAGTGAGCGGCGGCGGGAACGCTCCTACAATGAGCAGTTCTTC. It translates to CAISERRRERSYNEQFF.

V usage is TRBV18 and J usage is TRBJ1-1, with D perhaps matching TRBD1 (5 bases). The V gene's germline CDR1 is KGHSH and CDR2 LQKENI. Between the trimmed V and J ends, which lost 5 bases and 2 bases, there was a span of 12 bases. CDR3 size: 14 residues. The DNA for the CDR3 is TGTGCCAGCTCATGGGGCCAGTCAAACACTGAAGCTTTCTTT. It yields the protein CASSWGQSNTEAFF. The whole variable domain, remainder taken from reference TRBV18 and TRBJ1-1, is NAGVMQNPRHLVRRRGQEARLRCSPMKGHSHVYWYRQLPEEGLKFMVYLQKENIIDESGMPKERFSAEFPKEGPSILRIQQVVRGDSAAYFCASSWGQSNTEAFFGQGTRLTVV.

This clone appeared once. The V gene is TRBV19, the J gene TRBJ1-4; D gene ambiguous. In germline, CDR1 is LNHDA, CDR2 SQIVND (reference sequence). Trimming took off 8 bases at V and 5 bases at J, with 9 bases between the two ends. The CDR3 has 12 amino acids. Here the CDR3 reads CASRRPNEKLFF. DNA for the CDR3: TGTGCCAGTCGCCGGCCGAATGAAAAACTGTTTTTT. The full variable domain, completed using reference TRBV19 and TRBJ1-4, is DGGITQSPKYLFRKEGQNVTLSCEQNLNHDAMYWYRQDPGQGLRLIYYSQIVNDFQKGDIAEGYSVSREKKESFPLTVTSAQKNPTAFYLCASRRPNEKLFFGSGTQLSVL.

The V and J genes are TRBV28 and TRBJ2-2, with 7 bases lining up with TRBD1. Looked up from germline, CDR1 is MDHEN and CDR2 is SYDVKM. The CDR3 runs to 14 residues. The V gene end was trimmed by 3 bases and the J gene end by 7 bases; junction bases not matched to a gene: 5. Here the CDR3 DNA reads TGTGCCAGCAGTTTGAGACAGGGTAACGGGGAGCTGTTTTTT. The encoded protein is CASSLRQGNGELFF.

Ten or more counts support this clone. The rearrangement links TRBV11-2 to TRBJ2-7; 9 bases are shared with TRBD2. Per germline, CDR1 SGHAT and CDR2 FQNNGV. J lost 4 bases, V lost 3 bases, and 10 bases had no gene match. The length of the CDR3 is 16 residues. The CDR3 region is CASSLASGDLVYEQYF. CDR3 nucleotides: TGTGCCAGCAGCTTGGCTAGCGGGGACCTCGTTTACGAGCAGTACTTC.

In the case of this clone: Other DNA sequences in this sample translate to the same CDR3. V and J are TRBV9 and TRBJ2-7; D may correspond to TRBD1 or TRBD2 (6 bases each). Germline CDR1 and CDR2: SGDLS and YYNGEE. CDR3 length: 14 amino acids. Trimming shortened V by 0 bases and J by 4 bases, and 11 bases separated the two germline ends. The CDR3 is CASSVGPGAYEQYF. The CDR3 region has the DNA TGTGCCAGCAGCGTAGGTCCGGGGGCATACGAGCAGTACTTC. Drawing the rest from reference TRBV9 and TRBJ2-7, the complete variable domain is DSGVTQTPKHLITATGQRVTLRCSPRSGDLSVYWYQQSLDQGLQFLIQYYNGEERAKGNILERFSAQQFPDLHSELNLSSLELGDSALYFCASSVGPGAYEQYFGPGTRLTVT.

The V call is TRBV29-1, the J call TRBJ2-5, with D possibly TRBD1 on 6 matching bases. This CDR3 is 13 amino acids long. The V and J ends lost 6 bases and 2 bases respectively, with 13 bases between them. Germline assignment: CDR1 SQVTM and CDR2 ANQGSEA. CDR3 nucleotide sequence: TGCAGCGTGGACCCGGGACAACAAGAGACCCAGTACTTC. Protein sequence: CSVDPGQQETQYF. The full variable domain, with the rest looked up from reference TRBV29-1 and TRBJ2-5, is SAVISQKPSRDICQRGTSLTIQCQVDSQVTMMFWYRQQPGQSLTLIATANQGSEATYESGFVIDKFPISRPNLTFSTLTVSNMSPEDSSIYLCSVDPGQQETQYFGPGTRLLVL.

CDR3 sequence (DNA): TGCGCCAGCAGCCAAGTTTTTAGTGGCGGGAGGGCCTGGAACACCGGGGAGCTGTTTTTT. Amino acid sequence: CASSQVFSGGRAWNTGELFF. V is TRBV4-1 and J is TRBJ2-2; 9 nucleotides agree with TRBD2. Per germline, CDR1 MGHRA and CDR2 YSYEKL. V trimming: 1 base; J trimming: 1 base; junction bases outside the gene matches: 13. The CDR3 extends over 20 amino acids.

This clone was counted only a few times. The CDR3, as DNA: TGTGCCAGCAGCCAAGATGGGACTAGCGGGAGTGGAACCTACAATGAGCAGTTCTTC. Residues: CASSQDGTSGSGTYNEQFF. This sequence joins TRBV4-2 and TRBJ2-1; 14 nucleotides match TRBD2. Trimming cost V 0 bases and J 2 bases; bases outside gene matches: 6. The CDR3 length is 19 residues. Germline values: CDR1 LGHNA, CDR2 YNFKEQ.